This is a list of T cell receptor beta chains from one sample in a study of T cells in Graves' hyperthyroidism and ophthalmopathy. MiXCR, applied by TCRdb to the multiplex PCR reads, yields one record per CDR3 protein. The sample lists about 760,000 distinct CDR3 sequences, under 45% occurring once. The specimen was blood. These receptors were taken from a woman aged 35 to 49 with Graves' hyperthyroidism. CDR3s include the opening cysteine and the closing phenylalanine or tryptophan. The D gene is left open where the match is weak.

cdr3_length | v_call | d_call | cdr3_aa
16 | TRBV7-9 | TRBD1 | CASSQTGQGFVETQYF
16 | TRBV27 | TRBD1 | CASSSNPDRLKSGYTF
15 | TRBV7-2 | TRBD1 | CASSSGQGMNTEAFF
18 | TRBV12-3/TRBV12-4 | - | CASSSADSPGVVSETQYF
16 | TRBV13 | - | CASSPYPPTGLAEAFF
15 | TRBV10-3 | - | CASRDTGTATYEQYF
13 | TRBV12-3/TRBV12-4 | - | CASSFEGSPEQYF
16 | TRBV19 | - | CASAVTGTHSNYGYTF
12 | TRBV6-2/TRBV6-3 | - | CASREWEYEQYF
13 | TRBV12-3/TRBV12-4 | TRBD2 | CASTPTSGGAEYF
15 | TRBV2 | TRBD1 | CASNFEAGGNTEASF
15 | TRBV5-6 | - | CASRIFWGAGTEAFF
14 | TRBV7-9 | TRBD1 | CASSSWTGDLEQYF
12 | TRBV19 | - | CASKGYTGELFF
20 | TRBV6-7 | TRBD1 | CASSFPRDRALPPGANVLTF
14 | TRBV11-2 | - | CASSLVTTASTQYF
17 | TRBV7-9 | - | CASSPPQGGFGNQPQHF
17 | TRBV19 | TRBD1 | CASSRDSVLSGANVLTF
14 | TRBV10-1 | - | CASSEGREDQPQHF
15 | TRBV7-3 | - | CASSREGTNTGELFF
13 | TRBV20-1 | TRBD1 | CSARATGRYGYTF
11 | TRBV6-2/TRBV6-3 | - | CASKGFYEQYF
16 | TRBV28 | TRBD2 | CASSLGTSGREETQYF
14 | TRBV7-2 | TRBD1 | CASSLGTGGHEQYF
17 | TRBV10-3 | - | CASQSAAGTISDQPQHF
13 | TRBV5-8 | - | CASSLYGPYEQYF
15 | TRBV20-1 | TRBD2 | CSARDKGLVAWEQYF